The rows below give T cell receptor beta chains drawn from one sample of a study of blood T cell repertoires in COVID-19. Data came from immunoSEQ multiplex PCR; TCRdb stores just in-frame clones and leaves some out. Found here are some 200,000 clones, roughly 88% of them singletons; the top ten hold about 18%. The sample comprised peripheral blood. The receptors come from a man in his forties or fifties with COVID-19, enrolled during active disease. The CDR3 runs from the conserved cysteine through the conserved F or W. The D gene is left open where the match is weak. Clone size appears in some rows only: once, few, many, or a class for an expanded clone.

d_call: .
clone_size: .
v_call: TRBV27
j_call: TRBJ2-3
cdr3_aa: CASTKRDSTDTQYF
cdr3_nt: TGTGCCAGCACCAAGAGGGACTCCACAGATACGCAGTATTTT

d_call: .
clone_size: .
v_call: TRBV7-8
j_call: TRBJ2-3
cdr3_aa: CASSTREYTDTQYF
cdr3_nt: TGTGCCAGCAGCACACGGGAGTACACAGATACGCAGTATTTT

d_call: .
clone_size: .
v_call: TRBV18
j_call: TRBJ1-3
cdr3_aa: CASSKTGQSSGNTIYF
cdr3_nt: TGTGCCAGCTCGAAGACAGGCCAGAGCTCTGGAAACACCATATATTTT

d_call: TRBD1
clone_size: once
v_call: TRBV4-1
j_call: TRBJ2-7
cdr3_aa: CASSHRQGGIYEQYF
cdr3_nt: TGCGCCAGCAGCCATCGACAGGGGGGGATCTACGAGCAGTACTTC

d_call: .
clone_size: many
v_call: TRBV7-8
j_call: TRBJ2-7
cdr3_aa: CASSSRRDFSYEQYF
cdr3_nt: TGTGCCAGCAGCTCTCGCCGGGACTTCTCCTACGAGCAGTACTTC

d_call: .
clone_size: .
v_call: TRBV9
j_call: TRBJ2-1
cdr3_aa: CASSPRGPYNEQFF
cdr3_nt: TGTGCCAGCAGTCCACGGGGTCCCTACAATGAGCAGTTCTTC

d_call: .
clone_size: .
v_call: TRBV10-1
j_call: TRBJ1-5
cdr3_aa: CASSAAGNQPQHF
cdr3_nt: TGCGCCAGCAGTGCGGCGGGAAATCAGCCCCAGCATTTT

d_call: TRBD2
clone_size: .
v_call: TRBV4-2
j_call: TRBJ2-5
cdr3_aa: CASSQQPGLQETQYF
cdr3_nt: TGTGCCAGCAGCCAACAGCCGGGACTACAAGAGACCCAGTACTTC

d_call: TRBD1
clone_size: few
v_call: TRBV2
j_call: TRBJ2-1
cdr3_aa: CASNLGTGGSYNEQFF
cdr3_nt: TGTGCCAGCAACCTTGGGACAGGGGGGTCCTACAATGAGCAGTTCTTC

d_call: TRBD2
clone_size: .
v_call: TRBV9
j_call: TRBJ2-3
cdr3_aa: CASSVIHSGTGGDTQYF
cdr3_nt: TGTGCCAGCAGCGTGATCCATAGCGGGACGGGGGGCGATACGCAGTATTTT

d_call: TRBD2
clone_size: .
v_call: TRBV9
j_call: TRBJ2-3
cdr3_aa: CASSADSGGTQYF
cdr3_nt: TGTGCCAGCAGCGCAGATAGCGGGGGCACGCAGTATTTT

d_call: .
clone_size: .
v_call: TRBV9
j_call: TRBJ2-1
cdr3_aa: CASSGGGKSYNEQFF
cdr3_nt: TGTGCCAGCAGCGGAGGGGGTAAGTCCTACAATGAGCAGTTCTTC

d_call: TRBD1
clone_size: .
v_call: TRBV6-5
j_call: TRBJ2-7
cdr3_aa: CASTGARTGSHEQYF
cdr3_nt: TGTGCCAGCACGGGGGCCCGGACAGGGTCCCACGAGCAGTACTTC

d_call: .
clone_size: .
v_call: TRBV11-3
j_call: TRBJ2-7
cdr3_aa: CASSGRDLPYEQYF
cdr3_nt: TGTGCCAGCAGCGGCCGGGACTTGCCCTACGAGCAGTACTTC

d_call: .
clone_size: .
v_call: TRBV29-1
j_call: TRBJ1-6
cdr3_aa: CSVAQGVHSPLHF
cdr3_nt: TGCAGCGTTGCTCAGGGTGTGCATTCACCCCTCCACTTT

d_call: TRBD2
clone_size: .
v_call: TRBV29-1
j_call: TRBJ2-7
cdr3_aa: CSAAGLAGGGYEQYF
cdr3_nt: TGCAGCGCCGCGGGACTAGCGGGAGGGGGCTACGAGCAGTACTTC

d_call: TRBD1
clone_size: .
v_call: TRBV6-5
j_call: TRBJ2-5
cdr3_aa: CASRDRGFSETQYF
cdr3_nt: TGTGCCAGCAGGGACAGGGGATTCAGCGAGACCCAGTACTTC

d_call: TRBD2
clone_size: .
v_call: TRBV24-1
j_call: TRBJ2-1
cdr3_aa: CATSDPLRTSGGHNEQFF
cdr3_nt: TGTGCCACCAGTGATCCACTACGGACTAGCGGGGGTCACAATGAGCAGTTCTTC

d_call: .
clone_size: .
v_call: TRBV28
j_call: TRBJ2-7
cdr3_aa: CASGKTAPYEQYF
cdr3_nt: TGTGCCAGCGGAAAGACAGCTCCCTACGAGCAGTACTTC

d_call: .
clone_size: few
v_call: TRBV6-2/TRBV6-3
j_call: TRBJ1-6
cdr3_aa: CASSYSPSSYNSPLHF
cdr3_nt: TGTGCCAGCAGTTACAGCCCGAGCTCCTATAATTCACCCCTCCACTTT

d_call: TRBD1
clone_size: .
v_call: TRBV28
j_call: TRBJ1-1
cdr3_aa: CASSVGQGPTTEAFF
cdr3_nt: TGTGCCAGCAGCGTCGGACAGGGGCCCACCACTGAAGCTTTCTTT

d_call: TRBD1
clone_size: .
v_call: TRBV6-5
j_call: TRBJ1-5
cdr3_aa: CASRPDRVGNQPQHF
cdr3_nt: TGTGCCAGCAGACCGGACAGGGTCGGCAATCAGCCCCAGCATTTT

d_call: TRBD2
clone_size: .
v_call: TRBV6-1
j_call: TRBJ2-7
cdr3_aa: CASSEVRGKDEQYF
cdr3_nt: TGTGCCAGCAGTGAAGTGCGGGGGAAGGACGAGCAGTACTTC

d_call: TRBD1
clone_size: .
v_call: TRBV27
j_call: TRBJ1-2
cdr3_aa: CASSPWTGKGGYTF
cdr3_nt: TGTGCCAGCAGTCCCTGGACAGGGAAGGGTGGCTACACCTTC

d_call: .
clone_size: .
v_call: TRBV18
j_call: TRBJ2-7
cdr3_aa: CASSPGTQSYEQYF
cdr3_nt: TGTGCCAGCTCACCAGGGACTCAGTCCTACGAGCAGTACTTC

d_call: TRBD2
clone_size: .
v_call: TRBV6-2/TRBV6-3
j_call: TRBJ2-2
cdr3_aa: CASSYAGDTGELFF
cdr3_nt: TGTGCCAGCAGTTATGCGGGGGACACCGGGGAGCTGTTTTTT